This entry concerns a single TCR beta chain. Each cell subset's genomic DNA was divided evenly among several immunoSEQ plates. Profiling relied on immunoSEQ multiplex PCR, and the TCRdb table lists in-frame clones only, not all of them. The profile shows millions of clones, 90% to 95% of them singletons. Investigators divided CD4+ cells into CD45RA+ naive and CD45RA-negative memory subsets. Germline values: CDR1 ENHRY, CDR2 SYGVKD. Trimming took off 0 bases at V and 10 bases at J, with 4 bases between the two ends. The CDR3 covers 12 residues. This entry comes from a study of shared clonotypes between healthy human individuals. In the study overall: The donor group consisted of a couple of women and three men, aged 18 to 49. A donor's plate count was three for CD4 naive and three for CD4 memory; CD8 naive had two and CD8 memory one.

The sequenced sample was naive CD4+ T cells sorted from blood. This sample's subset: CD45RA+ positively selected. The gene calls are TRBV10-3 and TRBJ1-6; D remains ambiguous. This clonotype was sampled from a man in his late teens or twenties in good health. Written as DNA, the CDR3 is TGTGCCATCAGTGAGTCGTTCTCACCCCTCCACTTT. Its translation: CAISESFSPLHF.